This paragraph reports one TCR beta chain. Its cognate antigen has yet to be identified. The input lacks base qualities; no much larger clone sits a single base away. This record belongs to a study of blood T cell repertoires in COVID-19 (dated by TCRdb to the early 2020s). With respect to the entire study: Collaborator samples came from the United States, Italy and Spain and covered acute and convalescent phases of COVID-19. The samples were drawn from the first 160 participants of the ongoing ImmuneRACE study and from 1,254 subjects provided by 6 global collaborators. Where available, HLA class I and class II types were obtained from metadata supplied by the sample provider rather than from assay-based typing. Sample metadata almost always included a de-identified subject ID, COVID-19 status, age in years and sex. The repertoires were made available in a free public database intended to serve as a resource for research on the immune response to SARS-CoV-2. The prospective study material was composed of cDNA or gDNA derived from T cells, B-cell-depleted T cells, or PBMCs. Subjects who had been exposed to COVID-19, were actively infected with it, or had recovered from it provided the deeply sampled blood TCRbeta repertoires that made up the dataset. What the research found in general, with its limitations: The quantity of clinical and demographic metadata differed by source and by participant and was supplied without curation.

V drops 3 bases and J drops 3 bases, leaving 11 bases in between. The CDR3 measures 14 amino acids from cysteine to phenylalanine. CDR3 DNA is the only sequence kept; it has 42 bases, read in frame from the first base. CDR1 SEHNR and CDR2 FQNEAQ were looked up in the germline V gene (reference sequence). Whole blood was collected in K2EDTA tubes by collaborating institutions according to the institutions' own protocols. Collaborator samples were shipped for TCRbeta analysis as frozen whole blood, isolated PBMCs, or DNA extracted from either sample type. The immunoSEQ Assay, a bias-controlled multiplex PCR, was used to amplify TCRbeta CDR3 regions from genomic DNA. From the authors' description of their analysis: Nucleated cell counts per sample were estimated from amplification of reference gene primers within the assay. To quantify the absolute abundance of each unique TCRbeta CDR3 rearrangement, sequence reads were collapsed and filtered. For each sample, productive Simpson clonality was calculated as the square root of Simpson's diversity index over productive rearrangements. This is the immuneACCESS table as TCRdb keeps it, with only in-frame sequences that have V and J called. A part of the clones is gone; compared with another copy, unresolved V genes explain less than half, and the rest is unexplained. The DNA was the basis for D and trimming; V, J and clone size are from that table. The sample yields around 190,000 clones; around 84% were counted once. The top ten clonotypes cover over 10% of the sample.

The sample consisted of peripheral blood. The source is a human donor in a cohort sampled during active COVID-19. The chain joins TRBV7-9 to TRBJ2-5; no D gene call is confident. Here the CDR3 is given as CASSFAGNKETQYF. The DNA sequence reads TGTGCCAGCAGCTTCGCAGGAAACAAAGAGACCCAGTACTTC. Extended through the reference TRBV7-9 and TRBJ2-5 proteins, this CDR3 yields the full variable domain: DTGVSQNPRHKITKRGQNVTFRCDPISEHNRLYWYRQTLGQGPEFLTYFQNEAQLEKSRLLSDRFSAERPKGSFSTLEIQRTEQGDSAMYLCASSFAGNKETQYFGPGTRLLVL.